This T cell receptor beta chain was recorded in a study of blood T cell repertoires in COVID-19. Background on the study: COVID-19 samples, acute and convalescent, were from the United States, Italy and Spain. T cells, B-cell-depleted T cells, or PBMCs provided the cDNA or gDNA that served as material.

Germline V gene sequence: CDR1 SGDLS, CDR2 YYNGEE. V shed 6 bases and J shed 8 bases, with 20 bases lying between them. The CDR3 runs to 15 residues. Data came from immunoSEQ multiplex PCR; TCRdb stores just in-frame clones and leaves some out. The table lists some 150,000 clones, around 83% of them singletons. The genes are TRBV9 and TRBJ2-2; possible D gene TRBD2, 7 bases. This TCR was sampled from a woman in her forties or fifties with acute or convalescent COVID-19. The sequenced sample consisted of peripheral blood. The CDR3 DNA is TGTGCCAGCAACCTCAGGGAGGGGGTACCTGGGGAGCTGTTTTTT. As protein: CASNLREGVPGELFF.